A single sample gave rise to the 4 T cell receptor beta chains below, sequenced in a study of CD8 T cells in Susac syndrome. It was with random hexamers that 0.5 to 1 ug RNA was reverse transcribed. MiXCR, applied by TCRdb to the immunoSEQ multiplex PCR reads, yields one record per CDR3 protein. The top ten clones hold roughly 0.07% of a sample with around 280,000 distinct CDR3 sequences, around 90% of them seen once. Sequencing was done on a sample of CD4+ T cells from PBMCs. The source is a human donor with multiple sclerosis.

The chain recombines TRBV7-9 with TRBJ2-1; 10 nucleotides align to TRBD2. This CDR3 region has 15 residues. Per germline, CDR1 SEHNR and CDR2 FQNEAQ (reference sequence). Trimming cost V 5 bases and J 10 bases; bases outside gene matches: 11. Here the CDR3 reads CASSMGLAGVSEQFF. The CDR3 coding sequence is TGTGCCAGCAGCATGGGTCTAGCGGGAGTTTCCGAGCAGTTCTTC.

This clonotype was recorded only once. The chain is built from TRBV29-1 and TRBJ2-1; 10 bases agree with TRBD2. Germline CDR1 reads SQVTM; CDR2 reads ANQGSEA. The CDR3 extends over 13 amino acids. The V gene end was trimmed by 3 bases and the J gene end by 15 bases; junction bases not matched to a gene: 11. This CDR3 reads CSVERLAGERLFF. The DNA of the CDR3 is TGCAGCGTTGAGAGGCTAGCGGGGGAGAGGCTGTTCTTC.

The V call is TRBV7-3, the J call TRBJ2-1, with 7 bases fitting TRBD2. Trimming took 4 bases from V and 13 from J; bases not matched to a gene: 7. The CDR3 consists of 12 residues. Germline lookup yields CDR1 SGHTA and CDR2 FQGTGA. CDR3 protein: CASSSSGLLQFF. The DNA for the CDR3 is TGTGCCAGCAGCTCTAGCGGCCTCCTTCAGTTCTTC.

This sequence joins TRBV19 and TRBJ2-7; D gene ambiguous. The V end lost 11 bases, the J end lost 4 bases, and 18 bases lay between the germline ends. The length of the CDR3 is 13 residues. The germline V gene has CDR1 LNHDA and CDR2 SQIVND (reference sequence). CDR3 DNA sequence: TGTGCCGCCGGCCCGGCAGGAGCTTACGAGCAGTACTTC. This gives the protein CAAGPAGAYEQYF.